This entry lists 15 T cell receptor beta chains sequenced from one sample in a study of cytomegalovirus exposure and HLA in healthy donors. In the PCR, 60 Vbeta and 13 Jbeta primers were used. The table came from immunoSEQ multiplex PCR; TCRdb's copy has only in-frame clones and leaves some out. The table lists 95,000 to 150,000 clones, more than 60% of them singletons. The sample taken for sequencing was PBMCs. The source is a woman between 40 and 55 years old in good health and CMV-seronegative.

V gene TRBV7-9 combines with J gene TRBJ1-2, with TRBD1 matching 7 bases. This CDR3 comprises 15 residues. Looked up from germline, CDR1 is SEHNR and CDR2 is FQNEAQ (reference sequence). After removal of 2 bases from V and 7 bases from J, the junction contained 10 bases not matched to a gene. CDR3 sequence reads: CASSLKDAGGSGYTF. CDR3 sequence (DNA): TGTGCCAGCAGCTTAAAAGACGCAGGGGGAAGTGGCTACACCTTC.

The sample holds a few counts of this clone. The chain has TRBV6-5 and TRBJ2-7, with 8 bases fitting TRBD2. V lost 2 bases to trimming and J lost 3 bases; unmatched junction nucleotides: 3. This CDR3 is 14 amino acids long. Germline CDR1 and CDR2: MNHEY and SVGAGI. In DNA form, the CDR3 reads TGTGCCAGCAGTTACGCTCTAGCGGGCTACGAGCAGTACTTC. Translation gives CASSYALAGYEQYF.

The CDR3 loop reads CASSPRTGSYEQYF. Here the CDR3 DNA reads TGTGCCAGCAGTCCCCGGACAGGGAGCTACGAGCAGTACTTC. The chain links TRBV27 to TRBJ2-7, with 8 bases fitting TRBD1. Germline CDR1 and CDR2: MNHEY and SMNVEV (reference sequence). The CDR3 runs to 14 residues. The V segment lost 5 bases and the J segment 3 bases; nucleotides outside the gene matches: 6.

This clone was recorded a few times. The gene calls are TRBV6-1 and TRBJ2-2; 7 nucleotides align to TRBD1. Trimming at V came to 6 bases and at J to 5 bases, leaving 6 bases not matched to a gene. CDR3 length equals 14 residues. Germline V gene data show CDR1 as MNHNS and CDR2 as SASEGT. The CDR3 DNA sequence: TGTGCCAGCAGCGACAGGGCGGAGACCGGGGAGCTGTTTTTT. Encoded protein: CASSDRAETGELFF.

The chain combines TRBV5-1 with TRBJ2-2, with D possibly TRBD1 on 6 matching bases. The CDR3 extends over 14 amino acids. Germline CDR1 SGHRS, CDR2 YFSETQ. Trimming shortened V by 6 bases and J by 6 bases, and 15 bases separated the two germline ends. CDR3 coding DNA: TGCGCCAGCATGCAGGGGAGAGACGCCGGGGAGCTGTTTTTT. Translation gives CASMQGRDAGELFF.

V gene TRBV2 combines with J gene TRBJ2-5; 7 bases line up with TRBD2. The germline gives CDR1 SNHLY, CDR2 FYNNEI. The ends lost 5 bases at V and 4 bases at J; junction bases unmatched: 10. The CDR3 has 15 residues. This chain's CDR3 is CASSTGTKRTETQYF. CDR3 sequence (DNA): TGTGCCAGCAGTACCGGGACTAAGCGTACAGAGACCCAGTACTTC.

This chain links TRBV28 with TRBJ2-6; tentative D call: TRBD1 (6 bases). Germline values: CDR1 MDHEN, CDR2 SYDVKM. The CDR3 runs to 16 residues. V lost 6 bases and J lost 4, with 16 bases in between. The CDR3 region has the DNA TGTGCCAGCAGGCAAACACAGGGTGCGGGGGCCAACGTCCTGACTTTC. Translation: CASRQTQGAGANVLTF.

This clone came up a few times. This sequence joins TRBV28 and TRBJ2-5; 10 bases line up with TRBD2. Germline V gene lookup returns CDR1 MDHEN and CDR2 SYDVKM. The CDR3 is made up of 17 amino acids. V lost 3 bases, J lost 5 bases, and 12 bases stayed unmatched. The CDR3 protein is CASSFLAGGPVWETQYF. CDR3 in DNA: TGTGCCAGCAGTTTTTTAGCGGGAGGCCCGGTATGGGAGACCCAGTACTTC.

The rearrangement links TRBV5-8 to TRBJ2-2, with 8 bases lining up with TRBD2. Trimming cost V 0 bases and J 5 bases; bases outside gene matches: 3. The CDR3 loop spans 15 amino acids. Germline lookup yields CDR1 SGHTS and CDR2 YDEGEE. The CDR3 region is CASSLELAGTGELFF. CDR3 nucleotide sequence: TGTGCCAGCAGCTTGGAGCTAGCGGGTACCGGGGAGCTGTTTTTT.

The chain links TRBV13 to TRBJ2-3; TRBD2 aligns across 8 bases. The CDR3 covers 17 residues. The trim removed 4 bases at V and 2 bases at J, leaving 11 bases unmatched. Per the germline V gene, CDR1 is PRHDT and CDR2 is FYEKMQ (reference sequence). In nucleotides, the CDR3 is TGTGCCAGCAGCTCCTCCCTAGCGGGCCTTCACACAGATACGCAGTATTTT. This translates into CASSSSLAGLHTDTQYF.

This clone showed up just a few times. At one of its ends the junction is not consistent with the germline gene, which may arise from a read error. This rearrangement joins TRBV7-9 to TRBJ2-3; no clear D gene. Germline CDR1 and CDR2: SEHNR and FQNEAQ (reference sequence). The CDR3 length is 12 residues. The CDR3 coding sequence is TGTTCCAGCAGCTTATCCGCAGATACGCAGTATTTT. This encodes CSSSLSADTQYF.

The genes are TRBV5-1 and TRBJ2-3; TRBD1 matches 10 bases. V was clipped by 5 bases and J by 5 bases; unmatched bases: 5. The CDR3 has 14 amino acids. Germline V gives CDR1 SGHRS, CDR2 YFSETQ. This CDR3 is CASSHDRGRDTQYF. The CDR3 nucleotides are TGCGCCAGCAGTCATGACAGGGGGCGAGATACGCAGTATTTT. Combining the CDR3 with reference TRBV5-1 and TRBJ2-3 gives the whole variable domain KAGVTQTPRYLIKTRGQQVTLSCSPISGHRSVSWYQQTPGQGLQFLFEYFSETQRNKGNFPGRFSGRQFSNSRSEMNVSTLELGDSALYLCASSHDRGRDTQYFGPGTRLTVL.

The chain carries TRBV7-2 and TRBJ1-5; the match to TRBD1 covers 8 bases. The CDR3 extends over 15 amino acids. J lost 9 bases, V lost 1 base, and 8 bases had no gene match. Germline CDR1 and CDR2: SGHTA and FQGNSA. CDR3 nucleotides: TGTGCCAGCAGCTTAGGGACAGGGCGTAGTCGGCCCCAGCATTTT. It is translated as CASSLGTGRSRPQHF.

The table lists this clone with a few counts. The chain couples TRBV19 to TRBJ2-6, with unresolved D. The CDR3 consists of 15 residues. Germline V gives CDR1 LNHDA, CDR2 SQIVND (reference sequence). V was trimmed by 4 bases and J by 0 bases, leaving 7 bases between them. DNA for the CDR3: TGTGCCAGTAGTAAGCAAACCTCTGGGGCCAACGTCCTGACTTTC. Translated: CASSKQTSGANVLTF.

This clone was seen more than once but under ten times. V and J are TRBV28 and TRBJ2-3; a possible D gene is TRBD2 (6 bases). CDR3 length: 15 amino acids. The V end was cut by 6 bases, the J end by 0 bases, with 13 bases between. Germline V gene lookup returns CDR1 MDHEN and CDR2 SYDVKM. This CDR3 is CASRRGGLSTDTQYF. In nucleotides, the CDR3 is TGTGCCAGCAGGCGGGGCGGATTAAGCACAGATACGCAGTATTTT.